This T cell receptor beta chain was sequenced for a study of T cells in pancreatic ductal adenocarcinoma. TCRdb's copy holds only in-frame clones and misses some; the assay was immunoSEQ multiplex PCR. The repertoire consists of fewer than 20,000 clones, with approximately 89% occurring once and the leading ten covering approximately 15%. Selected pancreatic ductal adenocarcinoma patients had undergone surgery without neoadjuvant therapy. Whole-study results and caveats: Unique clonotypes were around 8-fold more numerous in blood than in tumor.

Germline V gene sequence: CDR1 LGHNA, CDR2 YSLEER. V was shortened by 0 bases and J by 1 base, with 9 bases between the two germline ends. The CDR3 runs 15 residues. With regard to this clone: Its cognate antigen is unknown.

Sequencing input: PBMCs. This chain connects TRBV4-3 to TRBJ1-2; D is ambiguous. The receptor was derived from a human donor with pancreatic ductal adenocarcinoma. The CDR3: CASSQDGWDNYGYTF. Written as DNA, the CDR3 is TGCGCCAGCAGCCAAGATGGTTGGGATAACTATGGCTACACCTTC.